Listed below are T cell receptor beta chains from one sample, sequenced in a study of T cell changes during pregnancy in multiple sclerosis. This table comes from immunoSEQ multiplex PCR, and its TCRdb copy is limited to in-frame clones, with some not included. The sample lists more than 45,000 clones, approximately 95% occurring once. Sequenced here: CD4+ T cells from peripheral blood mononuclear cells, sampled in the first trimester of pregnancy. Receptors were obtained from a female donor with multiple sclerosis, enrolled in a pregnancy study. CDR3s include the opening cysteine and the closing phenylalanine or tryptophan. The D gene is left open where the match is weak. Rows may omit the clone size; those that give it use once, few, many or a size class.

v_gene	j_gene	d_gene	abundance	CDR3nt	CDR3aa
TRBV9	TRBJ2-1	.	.	TGTGCCAGCAACGGAGGCAGCTCCTACAATGAGCAGTTCTTC	CASNGGSSYNEQFF
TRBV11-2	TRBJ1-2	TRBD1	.	TGTGCCAGCAGCTTAAGTTTCCGCAGGGGGGGCTACACCTTC	CASSLSFRRGGYTF
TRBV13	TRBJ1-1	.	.	TGTGCCAGCAGCCTGTTAGACGGACAGTTTAACACTGAAGCTTTCTTT	CASSLLDGQFNTEAFF
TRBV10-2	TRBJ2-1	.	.	TGCGCCAGCAGCGGCGCTGGCATTATAGGCGGCGATGAGCAGTTCTTC	CASSGAGIIGGDEQFF
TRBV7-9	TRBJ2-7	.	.	TGTGCCAGCAGCTTAACGGGGATCGAGCAGTACTTC	CASSLTGIEQYF
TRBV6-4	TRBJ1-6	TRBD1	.	TGTGCCAGCAGTGTGTTGGACAGGGGTAATTCACCCCTCCACTTT	CASSVLDRGNSPLHF
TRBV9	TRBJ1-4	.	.	TGTGCCAGCAGCGTAGGGGGACTCGGGACTAATGAAAAACTGTTTTTT	CASSVGGLGTNEKLFF
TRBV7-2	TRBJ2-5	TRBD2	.	TGTGCCAGCAGCTTAGCGCGCCCACTAGCGGGGGGGCCGCGAGAGACCCAGTACTTC	CASSLARPLAGGPRETQYF
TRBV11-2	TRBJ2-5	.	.	TGTGCCAGCAGTTCTCGGGGGGAGACCCAGTACTTC	CASSSRGETQYF
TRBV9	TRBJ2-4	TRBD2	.	TGTGCCAGCAGCCAGGTCGCTAGCGGGGGGCTAAACATTCAGTACTTC	CASSQVASGGLNIQYF
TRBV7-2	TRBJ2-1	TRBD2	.	TGTGCCAGCAGCCCCCCGGTGGCGGGGGGGCCCTTCTTC	CASSPPVAGGPFF
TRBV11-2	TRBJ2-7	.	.	TGTGCCAGCAAACCAGGGACAAGCTCCTACGAGCAGTACTTC	CASKPGTSSYEQYF
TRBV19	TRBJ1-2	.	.	TGTGCCAGTAGCCGAGACCCGGACATATCTAACTATGGCTACACCTTC	CASSRDPDISNYGYTF
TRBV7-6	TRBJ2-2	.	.	TGTGCCAGCAGCTTAGGTACCCAGGGAAGCGGGGAGCTGTTTTTT	CASSLGTQGSGELFF
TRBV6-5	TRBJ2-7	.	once	TGTGCCAGCAGAAAGTTACCGAGCTCCTACGAGCAGTACTTC	CASRKLPSSYEQYF
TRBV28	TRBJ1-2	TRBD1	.	TGTGCCAGCAGGCAAACAGGGGGCGAAGGGTATGGCTACACCTTC	CASRQTGGEGYGYTF
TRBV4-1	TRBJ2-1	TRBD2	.	TGCGCCAGCTCCAACCCAAGACCGGGGACTACCTACAATGAGCAGTTCTTC	CASSNPRPGTTYNEQFF
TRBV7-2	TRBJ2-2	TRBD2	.	TGTGCCAGCAGCAAAATAGCGGGGGCGAACACCGGGGAGCTGTTTTTT	CASSKIAGANTGELFF
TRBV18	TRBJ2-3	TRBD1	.	TGTGCCAGCTCACCACTGGACAGGGGGCACACAGATACGCAGTATTTT	CASSPLDRGHTDTQYF
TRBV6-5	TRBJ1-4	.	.	TGTGCCAGCAGTTACTCGTTCCTGATCGGGGAAAAACTGTTTTTT	CASSYSFLIGEKLFF
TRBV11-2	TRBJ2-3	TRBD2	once	TGTGCCAGCAGCTTAGGGACTAGCAATGGGATACAGTATTTT	CASSLGTSNGIQYF
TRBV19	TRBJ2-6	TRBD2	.	TGTGCCAGTAGTATGCGGGGGACTGGGGCCAACGTCCTGACTTTC	CASSMRGTGANVLTF
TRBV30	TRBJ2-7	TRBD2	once	TGTGCCTTAAGGCCGGGGGGACGCGAGCAGTACTTC	CALRPGGREQYF
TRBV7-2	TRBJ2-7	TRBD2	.	TGTGCCAGCAGCTTTAGAAGCGGGGGAGGTGAGCAGTACTTC	CASSFRSGGGEQYF
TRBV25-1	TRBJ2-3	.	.	TGTGCCAGCAGACCCCCCTCCTTCGGGGTCTCTCCAGATACGCAGTATTTT	CASRPPSFGVSPDTQYF
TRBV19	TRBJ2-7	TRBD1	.	TGTGCCAGTAGCCATGGACAGGGGGCTGGGGAGCAGTACTTC	CASSHGQGAGEQYF
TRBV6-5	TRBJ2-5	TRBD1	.	TGTGCCGCGGGGACAGGAGAGACCCAGTACTTC	CAAGTGETQYF
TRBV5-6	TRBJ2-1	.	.	TGTGCCAGCAGCCGAATAGGGAGGCCCAATGAGCAGTTCTTC	CASSRIGRPNEQFF
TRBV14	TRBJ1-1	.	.	TGTGCCAGCAGCCAAGTTACTTTGAACACTGAAGCTTTCTTT	CASSQVTLNTEAFF
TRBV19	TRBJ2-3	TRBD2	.	TGTGCCAGTAGTATTGGGGCGGGGGGCAACACAGATACGCAGTATTTT	CASSIGAGGNTDTQYF
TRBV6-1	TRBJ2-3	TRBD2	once	TGTGCCAGCAGTGTTACTAGCGGGGGGGCCATTGGCACAGATACGCAGTATTTT	CASSVTSGGAIGTDTQYF
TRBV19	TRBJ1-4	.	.	TGTGCCAGTAGTATAATTTTCAGTAGGGGTGAAAAACTGTTTTTT	CASSIIFSRGEKLFF
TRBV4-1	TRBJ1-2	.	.	TGCGCCAGCAGCCCCGACAGGATTAACTATGGCTACACCTTC	CASSPDRINYGYTF
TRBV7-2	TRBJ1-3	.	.	TGTGCCAGCAGCTTAGTTGCAGGCACTGGAAACACCATATATTTT	CASSLVAGTGNTIYF
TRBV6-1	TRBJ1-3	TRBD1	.	TGTGCCAGCAGTGAGGGACAGGGAGTAGGAAACACCATATATTTT	CASSEGQGVGNTIYF
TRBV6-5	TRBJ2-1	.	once	TGTGCCAGCAGTTACCGCAGGAGGGGTTCTAATGAGCAGTTCTTC	CASSYRRRGSNEQFF
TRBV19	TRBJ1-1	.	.	TGTGCCAGTAGTATAGAGCCCATCGGACAGATTTTGTATTATACTGAAGCTTTCTTT	CASSIEPIGQILYYTEAFF
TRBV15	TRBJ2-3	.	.	TGTGCCACCAGCAGCGCCGGGGGACCCACGCAGTATTTT	CATSSAGGPTQYF
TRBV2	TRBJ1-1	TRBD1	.	TGTGCCAGCAGTGTGAAGGGACAGGGGTCAACTGAAGCTTTCTTT	CASSVKGQGSTEAFF
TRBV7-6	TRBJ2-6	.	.	TGTGCCAGCAGCATACGCGGGGTGCTCTCGAATTCTGGGGCCAACGTCCTGACTTTC	CASSIRGVLSNSGANVLTF
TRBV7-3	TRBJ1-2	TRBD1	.	TGTGCCAGCAGCTTAATGGGGGGGACAGGGGAAAATGGCTACACCTTC	CASSLMGGTGENGYTF
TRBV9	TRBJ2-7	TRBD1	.	TGTGCCAGCAGCGAAGGCAGGGGGGAGCAGTACTTC	CASSEGRGEQYF
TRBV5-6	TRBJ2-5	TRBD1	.	TGTGCCAGCAGCATTGCAGGGGGCGTTGGTGAGACCCAGTACTTC	CASSIAGGVGETQYF
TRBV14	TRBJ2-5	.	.	TGTGCCAGCAGCCAAGATAGGGGTCGGACCCAGTACTTC	CASSQDRGRTQYF
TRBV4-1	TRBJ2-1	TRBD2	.	TGCGCCAGCAGCCATAGCGGGGAGGGTGGGGATGAGCAGTTCTTC	CASSHSGEGGDEQFF